These 22 T cell receptor beta chains share one sample of origin, sequenced in a study of blood T cell repertoires in COVID-19. TCRdb's copy holds only in-frame clones and misses some; the assay was immunoSEQ multiplex PCR. This sample has under 200,000 clones, with around nine tenths found just once. The sequencing sample was made of peripheral blood. The receptors were sampled from a woman in her 70s with COVID-19, enrolled during active disease.

The chain is built from TRBV6-5 and TRBJ2-1, with a tentative D call TRBD2 (6 bases). V lost 5 bases, J lost 2 bases, and 13 bases lay in between. The CDR3 contains 15 residues. The germline gives CDR1 MNHEY, CDR2 SVGAGI. For the CDR3, the DNA is TGTGCCAGCAGTCCCACGGGGGACCCCTACAATGAGCAGTTCTTC. Its protein product is CASSPTGDPYNEQFF.

This clone was seen only once. The chain links TRBV27 to TRBJ1-6, with 9 bases identical to TRBD1. Looked up from germline, CDR1 is MNHEY and CDR2 is SMNVEV (reference sequence). V lost 6 bases to trimming and J lost 9 bases; unmatched junction nucleotides: 9. The CDR3 spans 15 residues. The CDR3, as DNA: TGTGCCAGCAGGACGCTACAGGGGGCGCGTTCACCCCTCCACTTT. Translated: CASRTLQGARSPLHF.

This clone was counted a single time. The chain uses TRBV5-6 and TRBJ2-2; TRBD1 matches 8 bases. V dropped 5 bases and J dropped 5; count of bases not matched to a gene: 5. The CDR3 spans 14 residues. The germline CDR1 and CDR2 sequences are SGHDT and YYEEEE. The CDR3 nucleotides are TGTGCCAGCAGTATAAACAGGGGGACCGGGGAGCTGTTTTTT. Translating it yields CASSINRGTGELFF.

V is TRBV19 and J is TRBJ1-1; D unresolved. Trimming took 6 bases from V and 11 from J, leaving 19 bases between them. This CDR3 is built from 13 residues. CDR1 is LNHDA, CDR2 SQIVND, per germline (reference sequence). The CDR3 DNA reads TGTGCCAGTAGCGGGAAAGGAGCCCCCGTGGCTTTCTTT. Translated: CASSGKGAPVAFF. Based on the CDR3 plus reference TRBV19 and TRBJ1-1, the full variable domain is DGGITQSPKYLFRKEGQNVTLSCEQNLNHDAMYWYRQDPGQGLRLIYYSQIVNDFQKGDIAEGYSVSREKKESFPLTVTSAQKNPTAFYLCASSGKGAPVAFFGQGTRLTVV.

CDR3 loop: CASSPGGGRDGELFF. The CDR3 bases are TGTGCCAGCAGCCCCGGGGGGGGCCGAGACGGGGAGCTGTTTTTT. The gene calls are TRBV6-6 and TRBJ2-2, with 8 nucleotides matching TRBD2. CDR1 MNHNY and CDR2 SVGAGI come from the germline V gene (reference sequence). The CDR3 extends over 15 amino acids. The ends lost 6 bases at V and 7 bases at J; junction bases unmatched: 10.

This chain's CDR3 is CASSYPPSDQETQYF. The CDR3, as DNA: TGTGCCAGCAGTTACCCTCCTAGCGACCAAGAGACCCAGTACTTC. V gene TRBV6-6 combines with J gene TRBJ2-5, with a possible D match to TRBD2 (6 bases). The germline gives CDR1 MNHNY, CDR2 SVGAGI (reference sequence). The CDR3 extends over 15 amino acids. Trimming took 2 bases from V and 0 from J, leaving 10 bases between them.

The gene calls are TRBV7-9 and TRBJ1-6; 10 nucleotides match TRBD1. The CDR3 is made up of 15 amino acids. The V segment lost 7 bases and the J segment 13 bases; nucleotides outside the gene matches: 13. Germline V gene sequence: CDR1 SEHNR, CDR2 FQNEAQ (reference sequence). The CDR3 reads CASKRGQGVGGPLHF. The CDR3 nucleotides read TGTGCCAGCAAGCGAGGACAGGGGGTGGGAGGGCCCCTCCACTTT.

CDR3 bases: TGTGCCAGCAGCGTAGACACATCAACTAATGAAAAACTGTTTTTT. Protein product: CASSVDTSTNEKLFF. The genes are TRBV9 and TRBJ1-4, with unresolved D. The CDR3 is 15 amino acids. Trimming removed 0 bases from V and 0 bases from J, with 6 bases in between. Germline CDR1 and CDR2: SGDLS and YYNGEE.

The chain combines TRBV7-9 with TRBJ2-3; tentatively, D is TRBD2 (5 bases). This CDR3 has 13 residues. In germline, CDR1 is SEHNR, CDR2 FQNEAQ (reference sequence). The V and J ends lost 4 bases and 4 bases respectively, with 9 bases between them. DNA of the CDR3: TGTGCCAGCAGCTATAGCGAGGCAGATACGCAGTATTTT. It is translated as CASSYSEADTQYF. Full variable domain (missing parts from reference TRBV7-9 and TRBJ2-3): DTGVSQNPRHKITKRGQNVTFRCDPISEHNRLYWYRQTLGQGPEFLTYFQNEAQLEKSRLLSDRFSAERPKGSFSTLEIQRTEQGDSAMYLCASSYSEADTQYFGPGTRLTVL.

This chain uses TRBV5-4 with TRBJ2-2, with a weak D call TRBD2 (5 bases). Germline loops: CDR1 SGHNT, CDR2 YYREEE (reference sequence). Trimming stripped 9 bases from V and 5 bases from J, with 14 bases between. CDR3 length: 13 residues. CDR3 in amino acids: CAIQRGNTGELFF. DNA for the CDR3: TGTGCCATCCAGCGAGGGAATACCGGGGAGCTGTTTTTT.

The chain recombines TRBV5-1 with TRBJ1-3; D is perhaps TRBD1 (6 bases). Germline-derived CDR1 and CDR2 are SGHRS and YFSETQ. The CDR3 runs to 15 residues. V was trimmed by 2 bases and J by 2 bases, leaving 11 bases between them. The DNA for the CDR3 is TGCGCCAGCAGCTTATCAGGGGTCCCTGGAAACACCATATATTTT. Translation gives CASSLSGVPGNTIYF.

The chain has TRBV6-5 and TRBJ2-1; D is ambiguous. V lost 5 bases to trimming and J lost 4 bases, with 12 bases between them. From germline, CDR1 is MNHEY and CDR2 SVGAGI. CDR3 length equals 14 residues. This CDR3 reads CASSNPRGYNEQFF. The DNA of the CDR3 is TGTGCCAGCAGTAACCCCCGAGGTTACAATGAGCAGTTCTTC.

The chain employs TRBV19 and TRBJ1-6, with 9 bases lining up with TRBD1. The CDR3 extends over 17 amino acids. The germline CDR1 and CDR2 sequences are LNHDA and SQIVND (reference sequence). The V and J ends lost 1 base and 9 bases, in that order; junction bases with no gene match: 10. CDR3 loop: CASSIAAGTGWGSPLHF. Written as DNA, the CDR3 is TGTGCCAGTAGTATAGCCGCGGGGACAGGGTGGGGTTCACCCCTCCACTTT. Together with reference TRBV19 and TRBJ1-6, the CDR3 gives the full variable domain: DGGITQSPKYLFRKEGQNVTLSCEQNLNHDAMYWYRQDPGQGLRLIYYSQIVNDFQKGDIAEGYSVSREKKESFPLTVTSAQKNPTAFYLCASSIAAGTGWGSPLHFGNGTRLTVT.

This chain links TRBV29-1 with TRBJ1-1; 7 bases agree with TRBD1. Per the germline V gene, CDR1 is SQVTM and CDR2 is ANQGSEA. Germline trimming cut 7 bases from V and 3 bases from J; bases unmatched to any gene: 5. CDR3 length equals 12 residues. CDR3 in amino acids: CSGGGQHTEAFF. Written as DNA, the CDR3 is TGCAGCGGGGGGGGACAGCACACTGAAGCTTTCTTT.

V gene TRBV6-2 or TRBV6-3 combines with J gene TRBJ2-7, with 10 bases fitting TRBD2. This CDR3 comprises 15 residues. Per the germline V gene, CDR1 is MNHEY and CDR2 is SVGEGT. Unmatched junction bases numbered 1, after V lost 2 bases and J lost 0 bases. CDR3 sequence (DNA): TGTGCCAGCAGTTACCTAGCGGGGGCCTCCTACGAGCAGTACTTC. This gives the protein CASSYLAGASYEQYF.

The chain combines TRBV19 with TRBJ2-3, with 10 nucleotides matching TRBD1. Per the germline V gene, CDR1 is LNHDA and CDR2 is SQIVND (reference sequence). CDR3 length: 15 residues. With V trimmed by 7 bases and J by 3 bases, 7 bases remained unmatched. The CDR3 DNA reads TGTGCCAGTATTAATACGGGACAGGGGACAGATACGCAGTATTTT. Protein: CASINTGQGTDTQYF.

This chain uses TRBV24-1 with TRBJ1-2, with 10 bases identical to TRBD1. Trimming cost V 5 bases and J 11 bases; bases outside gene matches: 7. Germline loops: CDR1 KGHDR, CDR2 SFDVKD. This CDR3 spans 13 amino acids. The CDR3 nucleotides are TGTGCCACCAGTGGACAGGGGGCTAGGGGGTACACCTTC. Translating gives CATSGQGARGYTF.

A remark on this clone: The junction differs from germline at one of its ends, possibly a read error. CDR3 DNA sequence: TGTGCTAGCAGCTTAGACTCGTTGAGTGAGCAGTTCTTC. As protein: CASSLDSLSEQFF. The chain combines TRBV7-7 with TRBJ2-1; D is unresolved. Germline V gives CDR1 SSHAT, CDR2 FNYEAQ (reference sequence). The CDR3 is 13 amino acids.

The genes are TRBV19 and TRBJ1-5; weak D call: TRBD1 (5 bases). This CDR3 spans 16 amino acids. V lost 1 base, J lost 9 bases, and 19 bases lay in between. The germline V gene encodes CDR1 LNHDA and CDR2 SQIVND (reference sequence). This CDR3 reads CASSIGEAQVPRPQHF. The CDR3 DNA is TGTGCCAGTAGTATAGGCGAGGCACAGGTCCCCCGGCCCCAGCATTTT.

As to this clone: At one of its ends the junction is not consistent with the germline gene, which may arise from a read error. The chain couples TRBV7-7 to TRBJ2-1; 10 bases map to TRBD2. The germline CDR1 and CDR2 sequences are SSHAT and FNYEAQ (reference sequence). CDR3 length equals 17 residues. In DNA, the CDR3 is TGTGCTAGCAGCTTAGAACTAGCGGGAACTTCCTACAATGAGCAGTTCTTC. It is translated as CASSLELAGTSYNEQFF.

The chain combines TRBV28 with TRBJ1-1, with unresolved D. Germline lookup yields CDR1 MDHEN and CDR2 SYDVKM. Trimming pared 3 bases from V and 1 base from J, leaving 9 bases between. The CDR3 contains 14 residues. CDR3: CASSLHRENTEAFF. The CDR3 coding sequence is TGTGCCAGCAGTTTGCACCGGGAGAACACTGAAGCTTTCTTT.

CDR3 in amino acids: CASSFAGSEGTEAFF. The CDR3 nucleotides read TGTGCCAGCAGCTTTGCCGGATCTGAGGGCACTGAAGCTTTCTTT. The chain joins TRBV5-4 to TRBJ1-1; D is undetermined. The V end was cut by 2 bases, the J end by 4 bases, with 15 bases between. Germline CDR1 and CDR2: SGHNT and YYREEE (reference sequence). This CDR3 comprises 15 residues.